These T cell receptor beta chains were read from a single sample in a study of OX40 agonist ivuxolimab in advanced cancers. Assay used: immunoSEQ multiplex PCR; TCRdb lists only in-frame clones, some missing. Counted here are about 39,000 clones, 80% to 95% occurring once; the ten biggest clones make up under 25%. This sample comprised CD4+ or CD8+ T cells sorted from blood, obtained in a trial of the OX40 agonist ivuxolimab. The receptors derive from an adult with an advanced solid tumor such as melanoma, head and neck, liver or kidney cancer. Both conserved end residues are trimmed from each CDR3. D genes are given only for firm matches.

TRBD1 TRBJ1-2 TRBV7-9 ASSPGQGTNYGYT
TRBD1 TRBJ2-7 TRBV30 AWSVGQGPYEQY
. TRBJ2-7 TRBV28 ASSSIGPYEQY
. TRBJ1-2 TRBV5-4 ASSTAGARYGYT
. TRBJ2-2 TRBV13 ASSPRPTGELF
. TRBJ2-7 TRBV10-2 ASSHPDSLFRDEQY
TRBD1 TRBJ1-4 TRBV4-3 ASSQDTGDEKLF
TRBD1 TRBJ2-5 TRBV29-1 SVEGLRGPLYQETQY
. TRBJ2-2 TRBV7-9 ASSLGQGEAGELF
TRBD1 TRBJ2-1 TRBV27 ASRVTGTGGNEQF
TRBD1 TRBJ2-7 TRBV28 ASYPPGQPYEQY
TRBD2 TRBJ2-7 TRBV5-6 ASSTGTSFYEQY
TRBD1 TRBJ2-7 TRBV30 AWGTGGHGYEQY
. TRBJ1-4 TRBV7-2 ASSFGGTNEKLF
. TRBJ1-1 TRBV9 ASSVGPDSEAF
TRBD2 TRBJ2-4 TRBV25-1 ASLFGLAGERAKNIQY
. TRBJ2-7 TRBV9 ASNSGLTSDEQY
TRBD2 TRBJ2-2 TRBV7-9 ASSARLAGSSSNTGELF
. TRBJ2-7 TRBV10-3 AISESMQGGEQY
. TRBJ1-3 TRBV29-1 SVESGGPGNTIY
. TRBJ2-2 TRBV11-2 ASSFNPGTDTGELF
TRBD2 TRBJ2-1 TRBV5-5 ASSWGTSINEQF
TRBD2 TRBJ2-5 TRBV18 ASSPNVLAGGLETQY
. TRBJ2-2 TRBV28 ASSLDGLKTGELF
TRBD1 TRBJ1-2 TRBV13 ASSLAGQNYGYT
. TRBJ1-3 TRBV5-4 ASGPGNTIY
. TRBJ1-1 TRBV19 ASKTMEVNTEAF
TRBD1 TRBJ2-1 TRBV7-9 ASSKDVGQGAYEQF
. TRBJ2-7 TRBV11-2 ASSLGDTEQY
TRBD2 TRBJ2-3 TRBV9 ASSVEGGSRDTQY
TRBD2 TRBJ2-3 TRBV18 ASSPPGAAGHTDTQY
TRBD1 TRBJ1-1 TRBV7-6 ASSRTGYTEAF
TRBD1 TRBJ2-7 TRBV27 ASSSGTAAYEQY
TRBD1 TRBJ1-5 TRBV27 ASSFPGGTQH
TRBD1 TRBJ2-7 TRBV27 ASSTGTANYEQY
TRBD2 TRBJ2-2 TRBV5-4 ASSPRTASGTGELF
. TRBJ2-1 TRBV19 ASSISYNEQF
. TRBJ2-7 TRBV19 ASSMGLSTGWPEQY
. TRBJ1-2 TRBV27 ASSLGSSGTYGYT
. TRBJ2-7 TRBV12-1 ASSFWQGNPPEQY
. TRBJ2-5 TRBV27 ASRGLLERTQY
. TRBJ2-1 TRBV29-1 LSYNEQF